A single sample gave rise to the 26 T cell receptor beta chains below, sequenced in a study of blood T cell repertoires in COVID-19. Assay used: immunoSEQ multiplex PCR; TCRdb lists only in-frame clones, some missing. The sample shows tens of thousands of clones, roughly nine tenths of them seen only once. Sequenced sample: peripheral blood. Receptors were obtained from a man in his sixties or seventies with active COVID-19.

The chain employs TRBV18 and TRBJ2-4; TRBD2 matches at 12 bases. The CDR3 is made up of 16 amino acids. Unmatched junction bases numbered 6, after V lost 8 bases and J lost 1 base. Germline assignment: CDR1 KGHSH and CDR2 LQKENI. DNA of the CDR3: TGTGCCAGCGGAGCTAGCGGGAGGGAGGCCAAAAACATTCAGTACTTC. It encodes CASGASGREAKNIQYF.

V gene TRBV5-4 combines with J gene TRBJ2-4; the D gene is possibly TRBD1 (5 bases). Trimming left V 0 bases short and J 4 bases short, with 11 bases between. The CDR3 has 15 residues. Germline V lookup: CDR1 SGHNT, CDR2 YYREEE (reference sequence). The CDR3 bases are TGTGCCAGCAGCTTGGCCTCGGCAGGGAAAAACATTCAGTACTTC. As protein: CASSLASAGKNIQYF.

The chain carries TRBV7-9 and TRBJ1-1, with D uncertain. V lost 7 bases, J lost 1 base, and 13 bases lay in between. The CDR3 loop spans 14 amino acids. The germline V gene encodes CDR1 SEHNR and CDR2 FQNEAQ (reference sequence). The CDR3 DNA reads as TGTGCCAGCAACCCCCGGTCAGGGAACACTGAAGCTTTCTTT. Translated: CASNPRSGNTEAFF.

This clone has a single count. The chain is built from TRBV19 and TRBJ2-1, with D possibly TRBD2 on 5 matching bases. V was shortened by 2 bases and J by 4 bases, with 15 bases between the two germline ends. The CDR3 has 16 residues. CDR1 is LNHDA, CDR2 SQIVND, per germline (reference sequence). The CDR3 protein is CASSIRGHSNYNEQFF. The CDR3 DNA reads TGTGCCAGTAGTATAAGAGGGCACTCTAATTACAATGAGCAGTTCTTC.

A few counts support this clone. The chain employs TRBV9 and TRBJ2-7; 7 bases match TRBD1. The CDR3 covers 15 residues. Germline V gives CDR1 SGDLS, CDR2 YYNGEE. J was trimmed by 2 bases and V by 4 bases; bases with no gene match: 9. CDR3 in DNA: TGTGCCAGCAGCCCCCAAGGGGACAGCCCCTACGAGCAGTACTTC. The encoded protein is CASSPQGDSPYEQYF.

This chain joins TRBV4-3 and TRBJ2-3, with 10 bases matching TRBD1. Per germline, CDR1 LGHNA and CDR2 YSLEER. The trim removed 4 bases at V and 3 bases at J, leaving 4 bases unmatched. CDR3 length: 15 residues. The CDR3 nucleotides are TGCGCCAGCAGCCCTGGACAGGGGGAGACAGATACGCAGTATTTT. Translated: CASSPGQGETDTQYF.

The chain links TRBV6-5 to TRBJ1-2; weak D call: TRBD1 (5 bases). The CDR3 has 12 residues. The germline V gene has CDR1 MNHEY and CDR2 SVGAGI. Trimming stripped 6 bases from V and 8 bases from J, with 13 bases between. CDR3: CASRDIPSGYTF. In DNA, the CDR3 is TGTGCCAGCAGGGACATACCATCGGGCTACACCTTC.

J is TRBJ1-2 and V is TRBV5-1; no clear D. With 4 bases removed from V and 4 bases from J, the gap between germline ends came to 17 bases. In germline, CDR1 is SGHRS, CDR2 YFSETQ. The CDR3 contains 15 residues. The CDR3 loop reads CASSLMTTSGYGYTF. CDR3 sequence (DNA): TGCGCCAGCAGCCTAATGACCACATCGGGCTATGGCTACACCTTC.

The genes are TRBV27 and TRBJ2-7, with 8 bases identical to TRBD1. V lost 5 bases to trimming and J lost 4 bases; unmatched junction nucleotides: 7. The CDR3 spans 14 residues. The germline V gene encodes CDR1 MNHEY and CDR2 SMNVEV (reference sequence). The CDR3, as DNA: TGTGCCAGCAGTCCCACACAGGGGGTGTACGAGCAGTACTTC. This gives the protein CASSPTQGVYEQYF.

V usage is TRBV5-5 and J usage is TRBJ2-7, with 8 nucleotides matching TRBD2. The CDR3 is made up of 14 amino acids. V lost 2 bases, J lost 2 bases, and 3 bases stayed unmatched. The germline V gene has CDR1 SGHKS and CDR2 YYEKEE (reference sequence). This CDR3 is CASSLAGVTYEQYF. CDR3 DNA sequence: TGTGCCAGCAGCTTAGCGGGAGTAACCTACGAGCAGTACTTC.

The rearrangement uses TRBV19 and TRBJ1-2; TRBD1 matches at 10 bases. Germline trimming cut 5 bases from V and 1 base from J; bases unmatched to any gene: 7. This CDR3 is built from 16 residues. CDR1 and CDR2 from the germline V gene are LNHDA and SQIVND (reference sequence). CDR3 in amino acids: CASSSRTGGLNYGYTF. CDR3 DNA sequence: TGTGCCAGTAGTTCGAGGACAGGGGGACTTAACTATGGCTACACCTTC.

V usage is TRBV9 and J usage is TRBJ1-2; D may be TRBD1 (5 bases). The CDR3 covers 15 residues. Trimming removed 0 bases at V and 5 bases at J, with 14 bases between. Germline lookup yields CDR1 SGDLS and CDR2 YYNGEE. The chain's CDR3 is CASSVELTALYGYTF. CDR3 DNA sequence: TGTGCCAGCAGCGTAGAGCTGACAGCCCTATATGGCTACACCTTC.

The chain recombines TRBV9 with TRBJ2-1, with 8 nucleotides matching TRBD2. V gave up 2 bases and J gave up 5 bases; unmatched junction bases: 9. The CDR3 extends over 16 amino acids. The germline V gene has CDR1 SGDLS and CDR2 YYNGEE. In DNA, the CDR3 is TGTGCCAGCAGCGTCAGACGGACTAGCAGCAACAATGAGCAGTTCTTC. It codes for CASSVRRTSSNNEQFF.

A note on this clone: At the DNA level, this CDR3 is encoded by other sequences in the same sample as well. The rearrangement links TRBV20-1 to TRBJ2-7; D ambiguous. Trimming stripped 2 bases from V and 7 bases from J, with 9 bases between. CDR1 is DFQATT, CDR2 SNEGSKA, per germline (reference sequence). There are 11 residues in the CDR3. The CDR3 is CSARSGHEQYF. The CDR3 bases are TGCAGTGCTAGATCTGGGCATGAGCAGTACTTC.

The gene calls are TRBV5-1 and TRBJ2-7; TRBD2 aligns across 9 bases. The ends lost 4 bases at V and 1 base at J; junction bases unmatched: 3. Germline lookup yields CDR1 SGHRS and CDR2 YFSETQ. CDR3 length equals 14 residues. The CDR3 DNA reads TGCGCCAGCAGCCAGACTAGCGGATCCTACGAGCAGTACTTC. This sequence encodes CASSQTSGSYEQYF.

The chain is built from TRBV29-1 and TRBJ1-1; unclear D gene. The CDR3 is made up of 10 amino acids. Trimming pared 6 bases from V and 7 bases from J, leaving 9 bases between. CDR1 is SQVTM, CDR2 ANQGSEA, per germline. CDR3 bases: TGCAGCGTGGGAGATCTTGAAGCTTTCTTT. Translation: CSVGDLEAFF.

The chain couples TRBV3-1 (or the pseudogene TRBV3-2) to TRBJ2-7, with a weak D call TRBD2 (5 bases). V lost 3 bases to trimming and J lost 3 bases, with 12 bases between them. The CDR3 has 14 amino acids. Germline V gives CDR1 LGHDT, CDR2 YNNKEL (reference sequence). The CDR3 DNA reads TGTGCCAGCAGCCAGCTGGGGAGTTACTACGAGCAGTACTTC. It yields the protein CASSQLGSYYEQYF.

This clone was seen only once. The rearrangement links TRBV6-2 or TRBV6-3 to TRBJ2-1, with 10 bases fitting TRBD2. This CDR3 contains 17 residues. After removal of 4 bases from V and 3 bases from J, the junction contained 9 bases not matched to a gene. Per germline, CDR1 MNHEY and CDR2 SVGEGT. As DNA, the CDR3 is TGTGCCAGCAGTTCCCCTTCCAGCGGGAGGGTCTACAATGAGCAGTTCTTC. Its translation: CASSSPSSGRVYNEQFF.

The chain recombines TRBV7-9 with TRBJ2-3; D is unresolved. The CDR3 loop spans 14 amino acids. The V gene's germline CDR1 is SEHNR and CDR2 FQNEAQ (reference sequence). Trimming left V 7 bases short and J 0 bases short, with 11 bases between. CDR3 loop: CASIDDSSTDTQYF. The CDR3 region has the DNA TGTGCCAGCATCGATGACTCTAGCACAGATACGCAGTATTTT.

The CDR3 spells CASSDRGQGGPYEQYF. The CDR3 DNA reads TGCGCCAGCAGTGACCGAGGCCAAGGGGGTCCCTACGAGCAGTACTTC. This chain connects TRBV10-1 to TRBJ2-7; a possible D gene is TRBD1 (6 bases). V lost 3 bases, J lost 2 bases, and 17 bases lay in between. This CDR3 region has 16 residues. Germline-derived CDR1 and CDR2 are WNHNN and SYGVQD (reference sequence).

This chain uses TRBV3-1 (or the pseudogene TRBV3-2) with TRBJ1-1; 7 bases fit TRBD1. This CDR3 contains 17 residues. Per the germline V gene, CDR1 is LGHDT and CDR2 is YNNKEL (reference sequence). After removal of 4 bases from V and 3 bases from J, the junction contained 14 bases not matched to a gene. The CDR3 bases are TGTGCCAGCAGCCGTGCCTTAAGGGGCAGGGGGGACACTGAAGCTTTCTTT. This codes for CASSRALRGRGDTEAFF.

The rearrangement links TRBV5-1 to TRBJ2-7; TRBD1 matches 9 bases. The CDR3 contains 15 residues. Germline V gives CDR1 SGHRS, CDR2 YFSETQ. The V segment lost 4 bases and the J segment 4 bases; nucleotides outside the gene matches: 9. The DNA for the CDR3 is TGCGCCAGCAGCACTGGTGGGACAGGGTTATACGAGCAGTACTTC. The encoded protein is CASSTGGTGLYEQYF.

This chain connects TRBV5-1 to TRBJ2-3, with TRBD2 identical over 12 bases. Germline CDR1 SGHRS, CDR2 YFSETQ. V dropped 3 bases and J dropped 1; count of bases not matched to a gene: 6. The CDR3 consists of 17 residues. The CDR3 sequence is CASSSLAGGPGTDTQYF. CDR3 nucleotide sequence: TGCGCCAGCAGCTCCCTAGCGGGAGGGCCGGGCACAGATACGCAGTATTTT.

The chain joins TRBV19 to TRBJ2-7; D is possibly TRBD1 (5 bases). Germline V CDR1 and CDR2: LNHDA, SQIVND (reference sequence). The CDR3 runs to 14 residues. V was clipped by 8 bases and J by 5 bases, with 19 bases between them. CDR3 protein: CASSPRARVDEQYF. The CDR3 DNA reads TGTGCCAGTTCCCCCCGAGCCAGGGTTGACGAGCAGTACTTC.

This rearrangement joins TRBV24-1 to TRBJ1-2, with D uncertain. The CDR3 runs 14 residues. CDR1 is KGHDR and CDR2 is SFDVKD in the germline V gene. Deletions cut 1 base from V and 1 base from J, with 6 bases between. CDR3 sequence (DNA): TGTGCCACCAGTGATTTCAAAAATAACTATGGCTACACCTTC. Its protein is CATSDFKNNYGYTF.

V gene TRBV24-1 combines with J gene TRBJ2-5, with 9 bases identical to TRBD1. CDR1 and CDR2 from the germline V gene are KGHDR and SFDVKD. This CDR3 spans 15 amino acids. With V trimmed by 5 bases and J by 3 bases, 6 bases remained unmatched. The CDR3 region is CATSGGTGWEETQYF. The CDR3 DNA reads TGTGCCACCAGTGGCGGGACAGGGTGGGAAGAGACCCAGTACTTC.